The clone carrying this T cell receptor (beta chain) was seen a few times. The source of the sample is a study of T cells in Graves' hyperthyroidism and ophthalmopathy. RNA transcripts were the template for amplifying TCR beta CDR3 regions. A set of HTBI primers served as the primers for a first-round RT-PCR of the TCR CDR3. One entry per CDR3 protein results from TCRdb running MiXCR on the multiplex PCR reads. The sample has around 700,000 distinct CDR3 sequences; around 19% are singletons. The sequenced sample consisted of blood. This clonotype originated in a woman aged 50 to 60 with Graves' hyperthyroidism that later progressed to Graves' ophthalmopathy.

The CDR3 DNA is TGTGCCAGTAGTATGCGCCAGATCAATCAGCCCCAGCATTTT. Amino acid sequence: CASSMRQINQPQHF. The chain has TRBV19 and TRBJ1-5; D gene unclear. The CDR3 extends over 14 amino acids. Between the trimmed V and J ends, which lost 3 bases and 3 bases, there was a span of 9 bases. Germline values: CDR1 LNHDA, CDR2 SQIVND (reference sequence). The variable domain in full, with the rest retrieved from reference TRBV19 and TRBJ1-5, is DGGITQSPKYLFRKEGQNVTLSCEQNLNHDAMYWYRQDPGQGLRLIYYSQIVNDFQKGDIAEGYSVSREKKESFPLTVTSAQKNPTAFYLCASSMRQINQPQHFGDGTRLSIL.